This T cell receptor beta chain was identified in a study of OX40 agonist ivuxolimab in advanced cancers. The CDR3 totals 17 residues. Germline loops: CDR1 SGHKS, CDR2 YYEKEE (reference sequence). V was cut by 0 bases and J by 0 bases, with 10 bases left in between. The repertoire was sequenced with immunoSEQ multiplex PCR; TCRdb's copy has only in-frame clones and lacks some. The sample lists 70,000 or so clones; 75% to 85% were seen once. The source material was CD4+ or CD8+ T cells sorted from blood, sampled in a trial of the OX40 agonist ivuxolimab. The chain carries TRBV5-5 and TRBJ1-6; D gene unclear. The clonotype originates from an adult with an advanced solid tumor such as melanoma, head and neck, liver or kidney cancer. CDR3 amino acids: CASSLEADNSYNSPLHF. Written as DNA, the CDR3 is TGTGCCAGCAGCTTGGAAGCGGATAACTCCTATAATTCACCCCTCCACTTT.